This T cell receptor beta chain was obtained from a study of CD8 T cells in ankylosing spondylitis. Findings and limits, study-wide: Matched ankylosing spondylitis synovial fluid reportedly contained a significantly enriched population of disease-linked clones. Clones linked with disease were CD8+ and fairly uncommon in the peripheral blood. In ankylosing spondylitis blood, a motif of roughly eight highly homologous TCR beta variants appeared characteristic.

Looked up from germline, CDR1 is MNHEY and CDR2 is SMNVEV (reference sequence). The ends were cut back, 6 bases at V and 2 bases at J, with 17 bases in the middle. This CDR3 spans 16 amino acids. Each TCR beta library was made by quantitative 5'-RACE that incorporated molecular barcodes. TCRdb recomputed calls from the 5' RACE reads with MiXCR, one row per CDR3 protein. Here the sample spans 450,000 to 550,000 distinct CDR3 sequences, 5.3% being singletons. This clonotype was seen repeatedly, ten times or more. What it binds is unknown. The sequenced sample was blood, either unsorted or a sorted T cell fraction (not recorded which). J is TRBJ1-5 and V is TRBV27, with D maybe TRBD1 (6 bases). The TCR comes from a male donor with ankylosing spondylitis. The CDR3: CASRPNRAGGNQPQHF. CDR3 nucleotides: TGTGCCAGCAGGCCTAACAGGGCTGGAGGCAATCAGCCCCAGCATTTT.